Following are 30 T cell receptor beta chains from one sample sequenced in a study of cytomegalovirus exposure and HLA in healthy donors. The PCR ran on 60 Vbeta and 13 Jbeta primers. Sequenced by immunoSEQ multiplex PCR; TCRdb stores in-frame clones only, minus some. The data hold 150,000 to 200,000 clones, with roughly 80% observed a single time. Sequenced input: PBMCs. The receptors shown here come from a human donor in good health.

V gene TRBV6-1 combines with J gene TRBJ2-7, with a tentative D call TRBD2 (6 bases). The CDR3 extends over 15 amino acids. The V gene lost 8 bases and the J gene lost 2 bases, with 19 bases spanning the gap. Germline V gene sequence: CDR1 MNHNS, CDR2 SASEGT. CDR3: CASSRDGGSPYEQYF. CDR3 bases: TGTGCCAGCTCCCGGGATGGGGGGAGCCCCTACGAGCAGTACTTC.

V and J are TRBV5-5 and TRBJ2-7, with D unresolved. Trimming took 2 bases from V and 1 from J, leaving 10 bases between them. This CDR3 is 14 amino acids long. Germline loops: CDR1 SGHKS, CDR2 YYEKEE (reference sequence). The CDR3 loop reads CASSLYGRSYEQYF. CDR3 DNA: TGTGCCAGCAGCTTATATGGTAGATCCTACGAGCAGTACTTC.

V usage is TRBV4-3 and J usage is TRBJ1-2; D perhaps matches TRBD1 (5 bases). Between the trimmed V and J ends, which lost 0 bases and 3 bases, there was a span of 11 bases. Germline V gene sequence: CDR1 LGHNA, CDR2 YSLEER. The CDR3 contains 15 residues. CDR3 coding DNA: TGCGCCAGCAGCCAAGAGCCGGGGGATGACTATGGCTACACCTTC. Protein sequence: CASSQEPGDDYGYTF.

V is TRBV5-6 and J is TRBJ1-1; D might be TRBD1 (5 bases). This CDR3 is built from 15 residues. The V end was cut by 4 bases, the J end by 4 bases, with 17 bases between. CDR1 is SGHDT and CDR2 is YYEEEE in the germline V gene. CDR3 DNA: TGTGCCAGCAGCCCCTCGGGCAGGGTGAGCACTGAAGCTTTCTTT. Its translation is CASSPSGRVSTEAFF. The full variable domain, completed using reference TRBV5-6 and TRBJ1-1, is DAGVTQSPTHLIKTRGQQVTLRCSPKSGHDTVSWYQQALGQGPQFIFQYYEEEERQRGNFPDRFSGHQFPNYSSELNVNALLLGDSALYLCASSPSGRVSTEAFFGQGTRLTVV.

CDR3 sequence reads: CASRDSLYGYTF. CDR3 nucleotides: TGTGCCAGCAGAGACAGCCTCTATGGCTACACCTTC. The rearrangement uses TRBV25-1 and TRBJ1-2, with D tentatively TRBD1 (5 bases). CDR3 length: 12 amino acids. The germline V gene encodes CDR1 MGHDK and CDR2 SYGVNS. V lost 6 bases, J lost 4 bases, and 9 bases lay in between.

The J gene is TRBJ1-3, the V gene TRBV4-1; 8 bases line up with TRBD1. The CDR3 has 17 residues. V was pared by 2 bases and J by 0 bases, with 6 bases of the junction left unmatched. Germline V gene sequence: CDR1 MGHRA, CDR2 YSYEKL. The CDR3 sequence is CASSQLGQGYSGNTIYF. The CDR3 coding sequence is TGCGCCAGCAGCCAACTAGGACAGGGCTACTCTGGAAACACCATATATTTT.

J is TRBJ2-2 and V is TRBV5-1; 7 bases fit TRBD1. The V and J ends lost 0 bases and 7 bases, in that order; junction bases with no gene match: 12. Germline-derived CDR1 and CDR2 are SGHRS and YFSETQ. The CDR3 sequence is 17 residues long. The CDR3 sequence is CASSLALTTGKDGELFF. CDR3 nucleotide sequence: TGCGCCAGCAGCTTGGCCCTCACGACAGGGAAGGACGGGGAGCTGTTTTTT. The whole variable domain, remainder taken from reference TRBV5-1 and TRBJ2-2, is KAGVTQTPRYLIKTRGQQVTLSCSPISGHRSVSWYQQTPGQGLQFLFEYFSETQRNKGNFPGRFSGRQFSNSRSEMNVSTLELGDSALYLCASSLALTTGKDGELFFGEGSRLTVL.

V gene TRBV5-6 combines with J gene TRBJ1-5; D is unresolved. The CDR3 runs 14 residues. V was clipped by 1 base and J by 2 bases, with 7 bases between them. CDR1 SGHDT and CDR2 YYEEEE come from the germline V gene. The CDR3 DNA follows: TGTGCCAGCAGCTTGTGGAGGGGCAATCAGCCCCAGCATTTT. As protein: CASSLWRGNQPQHF.

The rearrangement joins TRBV5-1 to TRBJ2-2, with D tentatively TRBD1 (6 bases). The germline V gene encodes CDR1 SGHRS and CDR2 YFSETQ. The CDR3 length is 16 residues. V dropped 4 bases and J dropped 0 bases, with 13 bases sitting between them. As DNA, the CDR3 is TGCGCCAGCAGCCCCTTTGGGGGCCCGAACACCGGGGAGCTGTTTTTT. This gives the protein CASSPFGGPNTGELFF.

This rearrangement joins TRBV6-1 to TRBJ1-1; 9 nucleotides match TRBD1. Trimming removed 6 bases from V and 7 bases from J; junction bases left unmatched: 9. The CDR3 consists of 14 residues. CDR1 is MNHNS and CDR2 is SASEGT in the germline V gene. The CDR3 DNA is TGTGCCAGCAGGAGGACAGGGGCGGTCGTTGAAGCTTTCTTT. Its translation is CASRRTGAVVEAFF.

This chain connects TRBV5-6 to TRBJ1-1, with unresolved D. V lost 2 bases, J lost 3 bases, and 5 bases lay in between. The CDR3 covers 12 residues. Germline values: CDR1 SGHDT, CDR2 YYEEEE. The CDR3 protein is CASSFGDTEAFF. The CDR3 DNA reads as TGTGCCAGCAGCTTCGGTGACACTGAAGCTTTCTTT.

The V call is TRBV5-1, the J call TRBJ2-1; 10 bases are shared with TRBD2. Germline-derived CDR1 and CDR2 are SGHRS and YFSETQ. Trimming removed 0 bases from V and 7 bases from J; junction bases left unmatched: 7. This CDR3 contains 16 residues. The DNA of the CDR3 is TGCGCCAGCAGCTTGGCGAAGCGGGGGGGCCTTAATGAGCAGTTCTTC. This sequence encodes CASSLAKRGGLNEQFF. Based on the CDR3 plus reference TRBV5-1 and TRBJ2-1, the full variable domain is KAGVTQTPRYLIKTRGQQVTLSCSPISGHRSVSWYQQTPGQGLQFLFEYFSETQRNKGNFPGRFSGRQFSNSRSEMNVSTLELGDSALYLCASSLAKRGGLNEQFFGPGTRLTVL.

V is TRBV7-2 and J is TRBJ1-1, with TRBD1 identical over 8 bases. Germline V gene sequence: CDR1 SGHTA, CDR2 FQGNSA. This CDR3 is built from 14 residues. The V gene end was trimmed by 4 bases and the J gene end by 7 bases; junction bases not matched to a gene: 8. The CDR3 DNA reads as TGTGCCAGCAGCTCGAACGACAGGGGCAGTGAAGCTTTCTTT. Amino acids: CASSSNDRGSEAFF.

The V call is TRBV10-3, the J call TRBJ2-2; no firm D call. Germline V gene data show CDR1 as ENHRY and CDR2 as SYGVKD. V was trimmed by 3 bases and J by 5 bases, leaving 7 bases between them. The CDR3 sequence is 13 residues long. CDR3 coding DNA: TGTGCCATCAGTGAAGAGAAGACCGGGGAGCTGTTTTTT. This encodes CAISEEKTGELFF.

The genes are TRBV19 and TRBJ1-5; 8 nucleotides agree with TRBD1. Germline V gives CDR1 LNHDA, CDR2 SQIVND (reference sequence). This CDR3 is built from 15 residues. The trim removed 6 bases at V and 9 bases at J, leaving 13 bases unmatched. CDR3 bases: TGTGCCAGTAGGGGACAGGCGACCGAGGGTTGGCCCCAGCATTTT. Protein: CASRGQATEGWPQHF.

The chain couples TRBV6-1 to TRBJ1-5; D gene uncertain. V was cut by 7 bases and J by 2 bases, with 9 bases left in between. CDR1 is MNHNS and CDR2 is SASEGT in the germline V gene. CDR3 length equals 13 residues. The DNA for the CDR3 is TGTGCCAGCATGGGGAGGGGCAATCAGCCCCAGCATTTT. Its translation is CASMGRGNQPQHF.

V gene TRBV5-4 combines with J gene TRBJ2-2; 10 bases are shared with TRBD1. The CDR3 has 17 residues. CDR1 and CDR2 from the germline V gene are SGHNT and YYREEE (reference sequence). J was trimmed by 4 bases and V by 3 bases; bases with no gene match: 9. The CDR3 reads CASSWGQGTLSTGELFF. As DNA, the CDR3 is TGTGCCAGCAGCTGGGGACAGGGGACATTGAGCACCGGGGAGCTGTTTTTT.

This clone is a singleton in its sample. V is TRBV18 and J is TRBJ2-7; D is possibly TRBD1 (6 bases). V was cut by 2 bases and J by 6 bases, with 17 bases left in between. CDR1 and CDR2 (germline): KGHSH, LQKENI. The CDR3 extends over 15 amino acids. The CDR3 sequence is CASSPLAGVLSEQYF. DNA for the CDR3: TGTGCCAGCTCACCATTGGCAGGGGTGTTGTCCGAGCAGTACTTC. The complete variable domain, with remaining parts taken from reference TRBV18 and TRBJ2-7, reads NAGVMQNPRHLVRRRGQEARLRCSPMKGHSHVYWYRQLPEEGLKFMVYLQKENIIDESGMPKERFSAEFPKEGPSILRIQQVVRGDSAAYFCASSPLAGVLSEQYFGPGTRLTVT.

This chain joins TRBV7-2 and TRBJ1-5, with 7 positions matching TRBD1. This CDR3 has 14 amino acids. V was pared by 5 bases and J by 2 bases, with 3 bases of the junction left unmatched. Germline lookup yields CDR1 SGHTA and CDR2 FQGNSA. This CDR3 reads CASSIDRGNQPQHF. The CDR3 DNA follows: TGTGCCAGCAGCATCGACAGGGGCAATCAGCCCCAGCATTTT.

CDR3 sequence reads: CASSRRGGYGYTF. CDR3 nucleotides: TGTGCCAGTAGTAGGAGGGGCGGCTATGGCTACACCTTC. V is TRBV19 and J is TRBJ1-2; D perhaps matches TRBD1 (5 bases). Germline V CDR1 and CDR2: LNHDA, SQIVND (reference sequence). The CDR3 is 13 amino acids. V lost 4 bases, J lost 4 bases, and 10 bases lay in between.

The chain has TRBV14 and TRBJ1-2; tentative D call: TRBD1 (6 bases). This CDR3 has 14 amino acids. Trimming left V 1 base short and J 8 bases short, with 14 bases between. Germline assignment: CDR1 SGHDN and CDR2 FVKESK. CDR3 DNA: TGTGCCAGCAGCCAAGTTTCACAGGGCGGCGGCTACACCTTC. This translates into CASSQVSQGGGYTF.

The CDR3 nucleotides read TGTGCCAGCAGCGAATATAGCGGGGTCGTATACAATGAGCAGTTCTTC. It translates to CASSEYSGVVYNEQFF. The chain combines TRBV13 with TRBJ2-1; 8 bases agree with TRBD2. This CDR3 has 16 residues. Looked up from germline, CDR1 is PRHDT and CDR2 is FYEKMQ (reference sequence). With V trimmed by 5 bases and J by 4 bases, 10 bases remained unmatched.

The gene calls are TRBV7-9 and TRBJ1-4; no clear D. The germline V and J ends were trimmed by 10 bases and 7 bases, with 16 bases remaining between them. The germline CDR1 and CDR2 sequences are SEHNR and FQNEAQ (reference sequence). CDR3 length equals 13 residues. CDR3 DNA sequence: TGTGCCATCCCGGGAGAGCGAGGTGAAAAACTGTTTTTT. It specifies CAIPGERGEKLFF.

The chain is built from TRBV5-1 and TRBJ2-2; 10 bases agree with TRBD2. J lost 2 bases, V lost 6 bases, and 4 bases had no gene match. CDR1 SGHRS and CDR2 YFSETQ come from the germline V gene. CDR3 length: 15 amino acids. CDR3 DNA: TGCGCCAGCACCCTAGCGGGGGTTAACACCGGGGAGCTGTTTTTT. The encoded protein is CASTLAGVNTGELFF.

The rearrangement links TRBV6-6 to TRBJ1-5; the match to TRBD1 covers 9 bases. V lost 3 bases, J lost 7 bases, and 7 bases stayed unmatched. Germline V gives CDR1 MNHNY, CDR2 SVGAGI (reference sequence). This CDR3 is built from 15 residues. CDR3 residues: CASSYWGQGGQPQHF. The CDR3 region has the DNA TGTGCCAGCAGTTATTGGGGACAGGGCGGCCAGCCCCAGCATTTT.

This clone was counted a single time. This chain joins TRBV9 and TRBJ2-5; D perhaps matches TRBD2 (5 bases). The germline V gene encodes CDR1 SGDLS and CDR2 YYNGEE. The length of the CDR3 is 15 residues. Trimming removed 4 bases from V and 4 bases from J, with 17 bases in between. The CDR3 sequence: CASSRSLGEGETQYF. DNA for the CDR3: TGTGCCAGCAGCCGTTCATTGGGAGAAGGAGAGACCCAGTACTTC.

V is TRBV7-2 and J is TRBJ1-6; D possibly corresponds to TRBD1 (6 bases). Germline V gene sequence: CDR1 SGHTA, CDR2 FQGNSA. Trimming removed 1 base from V and 6 bases from J, with 13 bases in between. This CDR3 is built from 16 residues. CDR3 DNA: TGTGCCAGCAGCTTAGTGGCGGGGGCGGGTAATTCACCCCTCCACTTT. Its protein is CASSLVAGAGNSPLHF.

The V and J genes are TRBV29-1 and TRBJ2-7; D may be TRBD1 (6 bases). The V end was cut by 7 bases, the J end by 6 bases, with 13 bases between. From germline, CDR1 is SQVTM and CDR2 ANQGSEA. The CDR3 is 11 amino acids. CDR3 in amino acids: CSARWGLEQYF. As DNA, the CDR3 is TGCAGCGCGCGGTGGGGGCTCGAGCAGTACTTC.

V and J are TRBV15 and TRBJ1-1; no reliable D call. CDR3 size: 13 residues. Per germline, CDR1 LNHNV and CDR2 YYDKDF (reference sequence). V was shortened by 0 bases and J by 11 bases, with 13 bases between the two germline ends. CDR3 sequence: CATSRDPRNPAFF. The CDR3 DNA follows: TGTGCCACCAGCAGAGACCCCAGAAATCCGGCTTTCTTT.

The rearrangement links TRBV15 to TRBJ2-3; D not certain. The CDR3 loop spans 17 amino acids. The V gene's germline CDR1 is LNHNV and CDR2 YYDKDF (reference sequence). Deletions cut 0 bases from V and 2 bases from J, with 15 bases between. The CDR3 DNA follows: TGTGCCACCAGCAGAGATCTCCCAAAAGCCTTCACAGATACGCAGTATTTT. It encodes CATSRDLPKAFTDTQYF.